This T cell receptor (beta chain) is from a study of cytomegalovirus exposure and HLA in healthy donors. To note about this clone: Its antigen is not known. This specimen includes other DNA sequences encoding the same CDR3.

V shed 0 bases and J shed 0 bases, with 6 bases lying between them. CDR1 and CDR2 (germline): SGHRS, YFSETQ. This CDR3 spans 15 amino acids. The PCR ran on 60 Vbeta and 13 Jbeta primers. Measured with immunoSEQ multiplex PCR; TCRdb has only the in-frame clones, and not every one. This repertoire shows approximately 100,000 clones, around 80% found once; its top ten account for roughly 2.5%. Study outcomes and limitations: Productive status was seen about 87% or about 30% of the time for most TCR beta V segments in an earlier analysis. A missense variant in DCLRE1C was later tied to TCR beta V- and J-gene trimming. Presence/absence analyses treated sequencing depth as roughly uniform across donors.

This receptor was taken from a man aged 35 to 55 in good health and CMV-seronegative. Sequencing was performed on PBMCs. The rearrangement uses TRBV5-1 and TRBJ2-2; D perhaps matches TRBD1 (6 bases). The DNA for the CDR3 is TGCGCCAGCAGCTTGGGGACAGCGAACACCGGGGAGCTGTTTTTT. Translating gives CASSLGTANTGELFF.